This is a list of T cell receptor beta chains from one sample in a study of blood T cell repertoires in COVID-19. Sequencing used immunoSEQ multiplex PCR; TCRdb keeps in-frame clones, though not all of them. The table lists around 390,000 clones, approximately 90% of them singletons, with approximately 10% in the top ten. Sequencing was performed on PBMCs or T cells enriched from blood (not recorded which). The origin of the receptors is a woman aged 50 to 60 who had recovered from COVID-19. Each CDR3 is given with its conserved first and last residue. Fields, in order: V gene, D gene, clone size, J gene, CDR3 DNA, CDR3 protein. The D gene is left open where the match is weak. Expanded clones get a size class; other rows say once, few or many, or leave the size out.

v_gene: TRBV18; d_gene: TRBD2; abundance: -; j_gene: TRBJ2-1; CDR3nt: TGTGCCAGCTCACGAGTCGGGGGGGATTACAATGAGCAGTTCTTC; CDR3aa: CASSRVGGDYNEQFF
v_gene: TRBV5-4; d_gene: -; abundance: -; j_gene: TRBJ2-7; CDR3nt: TGTGCCAGCAGCTTGGTTCTCCGAGACGCAGGTGGTGAGCAGTACTTC; CDR3aa: CASSLVLRDAGGEQYF
v_gene: TRBV29-1; d_gene: -; abundance: -; j_gene: TRBJ2-1; CDR3nt: TGCAGCGTTGAAGATCTGTCTGGGGTGACAGTCTCCTACAATGAGCAGTTCTTC; CDR3aa: CSVEDLSGVTVSYNEQFF
v_gene: TRBV3-1/TRBV3-2; d_gene: -; abundance: -; j_gene: TRBJ1-1; CDR3nt: TGTGCCAGCAGCCAAGGTCAGGGGCGCGTCAACACTGAAGCTTTCTTT; CDR3aa: CASSQGQGRVNTEAFF
v_gene: TRBV30; d_gene: -; abundance: -; j_gene: TRBJ1-2; CDR3nt: TGTGCCTGGAGTGAGGCGACAGCTCTAATTTATGGCTACACCTTC; CDR3aa: CAWSEATALIYGYTF
v_gene: TRBV4-1; d_gene: -; abundance: -; j_gene: TRBJ1-1; CDR3nt: TGCGCCAGCAGCCAAGATAATGTAGCTTTCTTT; CDR3aa: CASSQDNVAFF
v_gene: TRBV28; d_gene: -; abundance: -; j_gene: TRBJ1-2; CDR3nt: TGTGCCAGCAGTTTCCAGAAGGAGCGCTACACCTTC; CDR3aa: CASSFQKERYTF
v_gene: TRBV5-1; d_gene: TRBD1; abundance: -; j_gene: TRBJ1-2; CDR3nt: TGCGCCAGCAGATCTACAGGGGGCGGAAGCTATGGCTACACCTTC; CDR3aa: CASRSTGGGSYGYTF
v_gene: TRBV27; d_gene: -; abundance: -; j_gene: TRBJ2-3; CDR3nt: TGTGCCAGCAGCCCCTTGTCCGGGGATACGCAGTATTTT; CDR3aa: CASSPLSGDTQYF
v_gene: TRBV9; d_gene: -; abundance: -; j_gene: TRBJ1-2; CDR3nt: TGTGCCAGCAGCGTAGGTCAGCTACAGGGCTATGGCTACACCTTC; CDR3aa: CASSVGQLQGYGYTF
v_gene: TRBV6-5; d_gene: -; abundance: -; j_gene: TRBJ2-2; CDR3nt: TGTGCCAGCATTAGGGCGGGGAACACCGGGGAGCTGTTTTTT; CDR3aa: CASIRAGNTGELFF
v_gene: TRBV19; d_gene: -; abundance: -; j_gene: TRBJ1-2; CDR3nt: TGTGCCAGTAGCCTAGGGGCCTCTTTCTATGGCTACACCTTC; CDR3aa: CASSLGASFYGYTF
v_gene: TRBV28; d_gene: TRBD1; abundance: -; j_gene: TRBJ1-2; CDR3nt: TGTGCCAGCAGACCCGGGACAGGGGGCGCTGGTGGCTACACCTTC; CDR3aa: CASRPGTGGAGGYTF
v_gene: TRBV7-9; d_gene: -; abundance: -; j_gene: TRBJ2-5; CDR3nt: TGTGCCAGCACCCCTTTTCCTTCGTTCGGTCTTGTATCCGAAGAGACCCAGTACTTC; CDR3aa: CASTPFPSFGLVSEETQYF
v_gene: TRBV6-5; d_gene: TRBD1; abundance: -; j_gene: TRBJ1-6; CDR3nt: TGTGCCAGCAGTAAACAGGGGGCGGATAATTCACCCCTCCACTTT; CDR3aa: CASSKQGADNSPLHF
v_gene: TRBV2; d_gene: -; abundance: -; j_gene: TRBJ1-5; CDR3nt: TGTGCCAGCAGTGATCGTAATCAGCCCCAGCATTTT; CDR3aa: CASSDRNQPQHF
v_gene: TRBV28; d_gene: TRBD1; abundance: -; j_gene: TRBJ1-2; CDR3nt: TGTGCCAGCAGACAGCCCGGGACAGGGGATGGCTACACCTTC; CDR3aa: CASRQPGTGDGYTF
v_gene: TRBV13; d_gene: TRBD2; abundance: once; j_gene: TRBJ2-3; CDR3nt: TGTGCCAGCAGCCCTCGACTAGCGGGGGCGCTTAGCACAGATACGCAGTATTTT; CDR3aa: CASSPRLAGALSTDTQYF